This T cell receptor beta chain was found in a study of blood T cell repertoires in COVID-19. V was trimmed by 1 base and J by 1 base, leaving 10 bases between them. The CDR3 consists of 15 residues. Germline loops: CDR1 LGHNA, CDR2 YSLEER. The protocol was immunoSEQ multiplex PCR, while the TCRdb copy is restricted to in-frame clones and leaves out a portion. This table holds around 250,000 clones, around nine tenths found once. Sequenced input: peripheral blood. This chain links TRBV4-3 with TRBJ1-1, with D maybe TRBD1 (6 bases). The sequence came from a woman aged 60 to 75 who had recovered from COVID-19. The CDR3: CASSQGGGRNTEAFF. The CDR3 DNA reads TGCGCCAGCAGCCAAGGGGGGGGGCGGAACACTGAAGCTTTCTTT.